This T cell receptor (beta chain) was profiled in a study of CD8+CD57+ T cells in acquired aplastic anemia. Study information: CD4+ and CD8+ cells, once sorted, gave DNA averaging approximately 3 ug.

Findings of the study overall: Patients and controls turned out to have around 29 CD8+ CDR3 sequences in common.

In the case of this clonotype: What it recognizes is unknown.

Germline-derived CDR1 and CDR2 are ENHRY and SYGVKD. This CDR3 is built from 15 residues. V lost 4 bases, J lost 6 bases, and 10 bases stayed unmatched. The template used for profiling TCR beta VDJ and CDR3 was genomic DNA. MiXCR, applied by TCRdb to the reads, yields one record per CDR3 protein. The sample records hundreds of thousands of distinct CDR3 sequences, around 72% being singletons. V gene TRBV10-3 combines with J gene TRBJ2-7, with 9 bases that match TRBD1. Material: sorted CD4+, CD8+, or CD8+CD57+ T cells (not recorded which) from PBMCs. The clonotype comes from a human donor in good health, serving as a control. The DNA of the CDR3 is TGTGCCATCAGTGCCTCGGGACAGGGATCCGGCGAGCAGTACTTC. It yields the protein CAISASGQGSGEQYF.